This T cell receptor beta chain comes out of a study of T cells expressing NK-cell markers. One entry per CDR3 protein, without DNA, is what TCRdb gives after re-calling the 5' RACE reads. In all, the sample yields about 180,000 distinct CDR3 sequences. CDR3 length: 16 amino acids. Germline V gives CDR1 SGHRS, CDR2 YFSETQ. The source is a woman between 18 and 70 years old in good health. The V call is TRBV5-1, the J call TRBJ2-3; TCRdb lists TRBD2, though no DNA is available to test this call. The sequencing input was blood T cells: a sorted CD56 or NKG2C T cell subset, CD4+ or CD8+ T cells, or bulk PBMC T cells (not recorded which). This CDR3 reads CASSLIGLGGTDTQYF.